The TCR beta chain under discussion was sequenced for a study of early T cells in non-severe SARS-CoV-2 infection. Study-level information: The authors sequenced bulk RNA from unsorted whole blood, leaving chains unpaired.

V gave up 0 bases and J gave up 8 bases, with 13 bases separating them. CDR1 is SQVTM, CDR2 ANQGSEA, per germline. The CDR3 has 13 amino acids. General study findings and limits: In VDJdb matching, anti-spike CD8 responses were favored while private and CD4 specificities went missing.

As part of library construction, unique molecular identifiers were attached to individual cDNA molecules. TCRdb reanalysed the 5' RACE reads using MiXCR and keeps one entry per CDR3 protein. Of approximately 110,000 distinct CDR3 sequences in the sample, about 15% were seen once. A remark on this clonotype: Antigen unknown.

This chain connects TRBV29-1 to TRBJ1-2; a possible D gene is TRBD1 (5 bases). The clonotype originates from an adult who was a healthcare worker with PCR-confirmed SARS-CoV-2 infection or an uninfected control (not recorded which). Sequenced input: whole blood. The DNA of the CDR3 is TGCAGCGTTGAAGATCAGGTGGGGCTGGGCTACACCTTC. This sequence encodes CSVEDQVGLGYTF.